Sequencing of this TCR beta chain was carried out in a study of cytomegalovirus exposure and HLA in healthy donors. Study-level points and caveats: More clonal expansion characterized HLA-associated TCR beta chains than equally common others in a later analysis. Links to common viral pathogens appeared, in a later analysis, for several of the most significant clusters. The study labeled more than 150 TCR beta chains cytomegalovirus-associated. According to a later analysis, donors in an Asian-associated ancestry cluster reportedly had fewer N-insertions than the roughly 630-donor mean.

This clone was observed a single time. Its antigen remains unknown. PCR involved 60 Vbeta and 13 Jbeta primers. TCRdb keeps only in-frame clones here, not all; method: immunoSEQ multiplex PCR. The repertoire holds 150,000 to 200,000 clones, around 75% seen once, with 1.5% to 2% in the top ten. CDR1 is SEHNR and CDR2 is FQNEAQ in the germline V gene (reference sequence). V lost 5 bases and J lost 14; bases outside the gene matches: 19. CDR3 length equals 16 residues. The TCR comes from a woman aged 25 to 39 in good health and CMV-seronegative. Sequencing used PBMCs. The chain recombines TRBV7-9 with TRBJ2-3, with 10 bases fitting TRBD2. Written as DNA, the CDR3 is TGTGCCAGCAGCCCCCGGACTAGCGGAGAAACACCCTCTCTGTATTTT. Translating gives CASSPRTSGETPSLYF.